This TCR beta chain was observed in a study of vaccination effects on CD4 cells after COVID-19. About the research overall: The cohort was immunized with two doses of either the BNT162b2 or mRNA-1273 vaccine.

From germline, CDR1 is GTSNPN and CDR2 SVGIG (reference sequence). This CDR3 region has 14 residues. V dropped 5 bases and J dropped 6 bases, with 17 bases sitting between them. To note about this clone: The antigen is unknown.

Peptide-pool stimulation followed by sequencing identified expanded antigen-specific CD4+ clonotypes in the ViraFEST assay. Following 10 days of culture, CD4+ T cells were isolated. SARS-CoV-2 infection was confirmed by PCR in the person between March and December 2020. A density of around 2 million PBMC per well was used; these cells were cultured with roughly 10 IU/ml IL-2 and roughly 10 ug/ml peptides. Half-medium exchanges with IL-2 medium took place on days 3 and 7. Sequenced by immunoSEQ multiplex PCR; TCRdb stores in-frame clones only, minus some. The sample shows 17,000 or so clones, roughly four fifths of them seen only once.

The sequence was obtained from a human donor who had a prior SARS-CoV-2 infection. The specimen was CD4+ T cells from PBMCs cultured with SARS-CoV-2 spike peptides, collected before COVID-19 vaccination. The chain recombines TRBV30 with TRBJ1-5; no reliable D call. Written as DNA, the CDR3 is TGTGCCTGGTCTCTGTATGCGCTGGGTCAGCCCCAGCATTTT. Residues: CAWSLYALGQPQHF.